This entry concerns a single T cell receptor (beta chain). No antigen is known for it. PCR used 60 Vbeta primers and 13 Jbeta primers. Sequencing was performed with immunoSEQ multiplex PCR; in TCRdb, only in-frame clones are kept and a portion is missing. Of about 170,000 clones in the sample, approximately 84% were seen once. The germline CDR1 and CDR2 sequences are MDHEN and SYDVKM. The V end was cut by 4 bases, the J end by 2 bases, with 15 bases between. The CDR3 is 15 residues long. The sample is drawn from a study of cytomegalovirus exposure and HLA in healthy donors. At the level of the study: T cells numbering around 190 million yielded around 120 million unique TCR beta sequences in an earlier analysis. Findings and limits, study-wide: DRB1 showed the most TCR associations and HLA-C the fewest in a later analysis, as rates varied by HLA locus. There were under 200 TCR beta chains listed as cytomegalovirus-associated.

V gene TRBV28 combines with J gene TRBJ2-7; tentatively, D is TRBD1 (6 bases). This receptor was obtained from a woman aged 45-60 years in good health and CMV-seropositive. Sequenced sample: PBMCs. The DNA of the CDR3 is TGTGCCAGCAGTTCGGGACACTCCGGGACCTACGAGCAGTACTTC. It translates to CASSSGHSGTYEQYF.